This T cell receptor beta chain was captured by sequencing in a study of PD-1 blockade in classical Hodgkin lymphoma. Sequencing was performed with immunoSEQ multiplex PCR; in TCRdb, only in-frame clones are kept and a portion is missing. Of 95,000 to 100,000 clones listed, around 89% are singletons. Each patient experienced a relapse that followed autologous stem cell transplantation, and brentuximab vedotin exposure varied. This material consisted of peripheral blood mononuclear cells (PBMCs), taken before the second cycle of nivolumab. This TCR was sampled from a human donor with classical Hodgkin lymphoma.

The CDR3 region has the DNA TGTGCCAGCAGCCGCGGGGCAACCGATGGGGCTTTCTTT. This codes for CASSRGATDGAFF. V gene TRBV6-1 combines with J gene TRBJ1-1; D may be TRBD1 (5 bases). V lost 6 bases, J lost 11 bases, and 19 bases lay in between. There are 13 residues in the CDR3. Germline V gene data show CDR1 as MNHNS and CDR2 as SASEGT.